The present TCR beta chain was sequenced within a study of T-cell memory formation after mild COVID-19. This clonotype occurred a few times. TCRdb analysed the 5' RACE reads with MiXCR anew, one entry per CDR3 protein. The data show a few hundred thousand distinct CDR3 sequences, 15% to 20% seen once. The V end was cut by 3 bases, the J end by 7 bases, with 12 bases between. This CDR3 has 13 residues. Germline loops: CDR1 DFQATT, CDR2 SNEGSKA (reference sequence). The source is a man between 18 and 35 years old who had mild COVID-19 (a few samples of this study predate the infection). Cell type and time point are not known. The material sequenced was PBMCs or a T cell subset sorted from them (not recorded which). The chain joins TRBV20-1 to TRBJ1-4, with a weak D call TRBD1 (5 bases). The CDR3 is CSASDSRPEKLFF. The CDR3, as DNA: TGCAGTGCTAGTGACAGCCGCCCTGAAAAACTGTTTTTT.